Below, 9 T cell receptor beta chains from the same sample are listed, as sequenced in a study of human T cells and chemical hapten exposure. The time point here: patch test 2, 6 weeks after DPC sensitization. Treatment: therapeutic diphenylcyclopropenone sensitization with weekly scalp DPC. One entry per CDR3 protein, called by TCRdb with MiXCR from the RACE reads. The repertoire includes around 360,000 distinct CDR3 sequences, about 6% of them detected once, and less than 6.5% sits in the top ten. This specimen was whole blood, taken in connection with sensitization to the hapten diphenylcyclopropenone (DPC). These receptors all stem from a young woman with alopecia areata. Some clones in this sample may be carry-over from other donors' samples.

This clonotype was seen more than once but under ten times. V usage is TRBV29-1 and J usage is TRBJ1-2, with D possibly TRBD1 on 5 matching bases. The germline V gene encodes CDR1 SQVTM and CDR2 ANQGSEA. The CDR3 has 12 residues. Deletions cut 3 bases from V and 3 bases from J, with 8 bases between. CDR3 DNA sequence: TGCAGCGTTGACCGGGACCACTATGGCTACACCTTC. It translates to CSVDRDHYGYTF.

This clonotype was detected a few times. This chain uses TRBV12-3 or TRBV12-4 with TRBJ2-1, with 7 bases identical to TRBD2. J lost 15 bases, V lost 3 bases, and 5 bases had no gene match. CDR3 length equals 11 residues. CDR3 sequence reads: CASSLAGDRFF. Here the CDR3 DNA reads TGTGCCAGCAGTTTGGCGGGGGATCGGTTCTTC.

This chain connects TRBV4-3 to TRBJ1-6, with a tentative D call TRBD1 (6 bases). Trimming stripped 1 base from V and 7 bases from J, with 23 bases between. CDR3 size: 19 residues. The germline CDR1 and CDR2 sequences are LGHNA and YSLEER. In DNA, the CDR3 is TGCGCCAGCAGCCAAGTGGGGGTGGAACGACAGGCCCGAAATTCACCCCTCCACTTT. This codes for CASSQVGVERQARNSPLHF.

This clonotype was detected only a few times. The gene calls are TRBV6-6 and TRBJ1-5, with 10 bases fitting TRBD1. With 2 bases clipped from V and 3 bases from J, the junction kept 7 bases outside the gene matches. CDR3 length: 17 amino acids. In germline, CDR1 is MNHNY, CDR2 SVGAGI (reference sequence). This chain's CDR3 is CASSYLTGTGVNQPQHF. The CDR3 region has the DNA TGTGCCAGCAGTTACCTCACCGGGACAGGGGTCAATCAGCCCCAGCATTTT.

This clonotype has ten or more counts. V is TRBV5-5 and J is TRBJ1-4; D may be TRBD1 (6 bases). With 3 bases removed from V and 5 bases from J, the gap between germline ends came to 11 bases. CDR1 is SGHKS and CDR2 is YYEKEE in the germline V gene (reference sequence). This CDR3 has 14 residues. DNA of the CDR3: TGTGCCAGCAGCTCGCCCGGACAGAATGAAAAACTGTTTTTT. Amino acids: CASSSPGQNEKLFF.

In its sample, this clonotype was seen a few times. This chain joins TRBV7-9 and TRBJ2-5; D unresolved. CDR3 length: 13 amino acids. From germline, CDR1 is SEHNR and CDR2 FQNEAQ (reference sequence). V lost 1 base and J 5 bases, leaving 8 bases between the germline ends. CDR3 residues: CASSLGQVETQYF. The DNA of the CDR3 is TGTGCCAGCAGCTTAGGGCAGGTGGAGACCCAGTACTTC.

This chain connects TRBV5-6 to TRBJ1-2; tentatively, D is TRBD1 (6 bases). The V gene lost 0 bases and the J gene lost 2 bases, with 23 bases spanning the gap. Germline CDR1 and CDR2: SGHDT and YYEEEE. The CDR3 has 19 residues. CDR3 residues: CASSLDSPSWTDNNYGYTF. CDR3 in DNA: TGTGCCAGCAGCTTGGACTCCCCCTCGTGGACAGACAACAACTATGGCTACACCTTC.

The table lists this clonotype with many counts. The V call is TRBV5-6, the J call TRBJ2-1, with TRBD2 as a possible D gene (6 bases). Germline CDR1 reads SGHDT; CDR2 reads YYEEEE. The CDR3 totals 14 residues. V shed 4 bases and J shed 2 bases, with 10 bases lying between them. The CDR3 nucleotides read TGTGCCAGCAGCCGCGGGACCACCTACAATGAGCAGTTCTTC. As protein: CASSRGTTYNEQFF.

This clonotype was picked up many times. The CDR3 DNA is TGCGCCAGCAGCCGACGGGACAGGGCAGGTGATGAGCAGTTCTTC. This codes for CASSRRDRAGDEQFF. The chain employs TRBV4-3 and TRBJ2-1; TRBD1 agrees at 9 bases. V was clipped by 4 bases and J by 8 bases; unmatched bases: 9. This CDR3 is 15 amino acids long. CDR1 is LGHNA and CDR2 is YSLEER in the germline V gene.